This paragraph covers one T cell receptor beta chain sequence. Stem cell-like memory, regulatory, central memory and naive CD4+ cells were sorted via CD45RO/CCR7/CD25/CD127/CD95/CD27. Of the isolated RNA, all was reverse transcribed, and so the sequenced material was expressed TCRB transcripts. The protocol was immunoSEQ multiplex PCR, while the TCRdb copy is restricted to in-frame clones and leaves out a portion. The profile shows about 260,000 clones, about 71% of them singletons. The data stem from a study of beta chain features in type 1 diabetes. This receptor was identified in a man in his thirties or forties in good health. Sequencing input: naive CD4+ T cells from blood.

The CDR3: CAWLAPSSYNEQFF. The CDR3 nucleotides are TGTGCCTGGCTTGCTCCGAGCTCCTACAATGAGCAGTTCTTC. This chain joins TRBV30 and TRBJ2-1, with D unclear. This CDR3 has 14 amino acids. Germline V gene data show CDR1 as GTSNPN and CDR2 as SVGIG (reference sequence). V shed 5 bases and J shed 0 bases, with 11 bases lying between them.